Below, 25 T cell receptor beta chains from the same sample are listed, as sequenced in a study of cytomegalovirus exposure and HLA in healthy donors. Produced via immunoSEQ multiplex PCR; TCRdb's table is partial and in-frame only. This sample has about 72,000 clones; 90% to 95% occur once, and the top ten carry approximately 2%. Material: PBMCs. These receptors were obtained from a young woman in good health and CMV-seropositive.

The chain has TRBV11-2 and TRBJ2-5; possibly TRBD2 for D (6 bases). The V gene's germline CDR1 is SGHAT and CDR2 FQNNGV. This CDR3 region has 16 residues. Between the trimmed V and J ends, which lost 5 bases and 0 bases, there was a span of 16 bases. The CDR3, as DNA: TGTGCCAGCAGCCGGGAGAGGGGCTCCTACCAAGAGACCCAGTACTTC. Translating it yields CASSRERGSYQETQYF.

V gene TRBV7-3 combines with J gene TRBJ2-1; TRBD1 matches at 12 bases. The germline V gene has CDR1 SGHTA and CDR2 FQGTGA. Germline trimming cut 4 bases from V and 6 bases from J; bases unmatched to any gene: 7. The CDR3 sequence is 16 residues long. Here the CDR3 DNA reads TGTGCCAGCAGCTCGGGGACAGGGGGCGCCCCCAATGAGCAGTTCTTC. The encoded protein is CASSSGTGGAPNEQFF.

J is TRBJ2-7 and V is TRBV9; 8 nucleotides match TRBD2. V was clipped by 0 bases and J by 0 bases; unmatched bases: 8. Germline values: CDR1 SGDLS, CDR2 YYNGEE. This CDR3 region has 17 residues. CDR3 DNA: TGTGCCAGCAGCGTAGGCGCTAGCGGGTCGAGCTCCTACGAGCAGTACTTC. Its protein product is CASSVGASGSSSYEQYF.

This clone occurred once. The gene calls are TRBV7-6 and TRBJ2-7; 7 bases agree with TRBD1. The CDR3 covers 17 residues. Losses at the gene ends were 5 bases for V and 3 bases for J; bases not matched to a gene: 16. Germline assignment: CDR1 SGHVS and CDR2 FNYEAQ. CDR3 nucleotide sequence: TGTGCCAGCAGCATAAACAGACCAGACAGGGTACTCTACGAGCAGTACTTC. As protein: CASSINRPDRVLYEQYF.

This chain connects TRBV14 to TRBJ1-4, with 7 nucleotides matching TRBD1. V gave up 0 bases and J gave up 7 bases; unmatched junction bases: 14. Germline values: CDR1 SGHDN, CDR2 FVKESK. The CDR3 extends over 18 amino acids. CDR3 sequence (DNA): TGTGCCAGCAGCCAAGATCACCGGGACAGACTCGATTTTGAAAAACTGTTTTTT. Its protein is CASSQDHRDRLDFEKLFF.

The CDR3 bases are TGTGCCAGCAGGCCGGGGGATATCTCCTACGAGCAGTACTTC. This translates into CASRPGDISYEQYF. The chain has TRBV5-4 and TRBJ2-7; D is possibly TRBD2 (6 bases). Trimming pared 5 bases from V and 0 bases from J, leaving 12 bases between. The CDR3 has 14 amino acids. CDR1 is SGHNT, CDR2 YYREEE, per germline (reference sequence). The full variable domain, its missing parts supplied by reference TRBV5-4 and TRBJ2-7, is ETGVTQSPTHLIKTRGQQVTLRCSSQSGHNTVSWYQQALGQGPQFIFQYYREEENGRGNFPPRFSGLQFPNYSSELNVNALELDDSALYLCASRPGDISYEQYFGPGTRLTVT.

This clone was seen just once. The chain recombines TRBV27 with TRBJ1-5, with D unclear. CDR1 is MNHEY, CDR2 SMNVEV, per germline (reference sequence). CDR3 length equals 14 residues. Trimming took off 0 bases at V and 0 bases at J, with 3 bases between the two ends. The CDR3: CASSLSYSNQPQHF. DNA for the CDR3: TGTGCCAGCAGTTTATCTTATAGCAATCAGCCCCAGCATTTT.

This sequence joins TRBV19 and TRBJ1-5; weak D call: TRBD1 (6 bases). The CDR3 contains 15 residues. CDR1 and CDR2 (germline): LNHDA, SQIVND (reference sequence). V lost 3 bases, J lost 4 bases, and 13 bases lay in between. CDR3 coding DNA: TGTGCCAGTAGTATGGGCAGGGGCGGGAATCAGCCCCAGCATTTT. As protein: CASSMGRGGNQPQHF.

This chain connects TRBV13 to TRBJ1-2, with a possible D match to TRBD1 (6 bases). V gave up 7 bases and J gave up 3 bases, with 12 bases separating them. CDR3 length: 13 amino acids. Germline lookup yields CDR1 PRHDT and CDR2 FYEKMQ (reference sequence). The CDR3 sequence is CASTTGRDYGYTF. The DNA of the CDR3 is TGTGCCAGCACAACAGGGCGCGACTATGGCTACACCTTC.

The chain has TRBV5-1 and TRBJ2-1; the D gene is possibly TRBD2 (6 bases). The CDR3 is 15 amino acids. Germline CDR1 reads SGHRS; CDR2 reads YFSETQ. Trimming shortened V by 2 bases and J by 0 bases, and 9 bases separated the two germline ends. CDR3 DNA sequence: TGCGCCAGCAGCTTTGGCGGGGACTCCTACAATGAGCAGTTCTTC. This gives the protein CASSFGGDSYNEQFF.

The rearrangement links TRBV25-1 to TRBJ2-1; D perhaps matches TRBD2 (6 bases). This CDR3 region has 13 residues. Germline CDR1 and CDR2: MGHDK and SYGVNS. V was shortened by 6 bases and J by 0 bases, with 6 bases between the two germline ends. The chain's CDR3 is CASSGSSYNEQFF. The CDR3 region has the DNA TGTGCCAGCAGCGGGAGCTCCTACAATGAGCAGTTCTTC.

The rearrangement uses TRBV18 and TRBJ2-2; 8 bases are shared with TRBD2. The germline V gene has CDR1 KGHSH and CDR2 LQKENI. Trimming cost V 2 bases and J 5 bases; bases outside gene matches: 13. The CDR3 covers 18 residues. CDR3 bases: TGTGCCAGCTCACCATTGGCAAGCGGGGGAGGATGGACCGGGGAGCTGTTTTTT. This gives the protein CASSPLASGGGWTGELFF.

The chain has TRBV20-1 and TRBJ2-1; no reliable D call. The CDR3 runs to 11 residues. V lost 6 bases and J 7 bases, leaving 10 bases between the germline ends. The germline gives CDR1 DFQATT, CDR2 SNEGSKA (reference sequence). The CDR3 reads CSAPKENEQFF. CDR3 nucleotide sequence: TGCAGTGCGCCCAAGGAGAATGAGCAGTTCTTC.

This chain uses TRBV7-8 with TRBJ1-4; TRBD1 matches at 7 bases. Trimming took 5 bases from V and 7 from J; bases not matched to a gene: 13. The length of the CDR3 is 16 residues. Germline assignment: CDR1 SGHVS and CDR2 FQNEAQ. CDR3 DNA: TGTGCCAGCAGCAGGCTCCGGACAGGCACGGCTGAAAAACTGTTTTTT. Translation gives CASSRLRTGTAEKLFF.

J is TRBJ2-1 and V is TRBV5-6; D perhaps matches TRBD2 (6 bases). Germline-derived CDR1 and CDR2 are SGHDT and YYEEEE. This CDR3 comprises 11 residues. The V end lost 7 bases, the J end lost 7 bases, and 9 bases lay between the germline ends. The CDR3 DNA follows: TGTGCCAGCGGGACTGGAAATGAGCAGTTCTTC. Its translation: CASGTGNEQFF.

The J gene is TRBJ1-5, the V gene TRBV4-2; weak D call: TRBD1 (6 bases). Deletions cut 4 bases from V and 3 bases from J, with 10 bases between. Germline V gene lookup returns CDR1 LGHNA and CDR2 YNFKEQ. The CDR3 runs 14 residues. The CDR3 DNA follows: TGTGCCAGCAGCCGAGGACAGTCCAATCAGCCCCAGCATTTT. It codes for CASSRGQSNQPQHF.

The V gene is TRBV10-3, the J gene TRBJ2-1; 9 positions agree with TRBD1. The CDR3 runs to 13 residues. CDR1 and CDR2 from the germline V gene are ENHRY and SYGVKD. V shed 6 bases, J shed 6 bases, and the junction held 3 bases outside the gene matches. In nucleotides, the CDR3 is TGTGCCATCAGGCCGACAGGGGGCAATGAGCAGTTCTTC. Translation: CAIRPTGGNEQFF.

This rearrangement joins TRBV5-1 to TRBJ2-7; D not resolved. The CDR3 has 13 residues. The ends were cut back, 0 bases at V and 3 bases at J, with 7 bases in the middle. Germline V lookup: CDR1 SGHRS, CDR2 YFSETQ. CDR3 loop: CASSLAEHYEQYF. Written as DNA, the CDR3 is TGCGCCAGCAGCTTGGCTGAGCACTACGAGCAGTACTTC.

This clone occurred once. This sequence joins TRBV7-3 and TRBJ2-1; 8 bases map to TRBD2. CDR1 and CDR2 from the germline V gene are SGHTA and FQGTGA. Germline trimming cut 2 bases from V and 6 bases from J; bases unmatched to any gene: 6. CDR3 size: 15 residues. CDR3 nucleotides: TGTGCCAGCAGCTTACTCCGGGAGGGCCCCAATGAGCAGTTCTTC. Its translation is CASSLLREGPNEQFF.

The gene calls are TRBV4-2 and TRBJ2-1, with D uncertain. V lost 3 bases, J lost 8 bases, and 17 bases lay in between. CDR1 LGHNA and CDR2 YNFKEQ come from the germline V gene. This CDR3 comprises 15 residues. The CDR3 spells CASSQRSASVDEQFF. Here the CDR3 DNA reads TGTGCCAGCAGCCAGAGAAGCGCCTCTGTGGATGAGCAGTTCTTC.

The chain joins TRBV5-1 to TRBJ1-2, with D unclear. Germline-derived CDR1 and CDR2 are SGHRS and YFSETQ. V dropped 2 bases and J dropped 2 bases, with 10 bases sitting between them. This CDR3 is built from 14 residues. CDR3 sequence reads: CASSLSLGNYGYTF. For the CDR3, the DNA is TGCGCCAGCAGCTTAAGTTTGGGCAACTATGGCTACACCTTC.

The rearrangement links TRBV10-1 to TRBJ2-1, with 9 positions matching TRBD2. The V segment lost 5 bases and the J segment 5 bases; nucleotides outside the gene matches: 10. Germline CDR1 and CDR2: WNHNN and SYGVQD (reference sequence). This CDR3 spans 16 amino acids. This chain's CDR3 is CASSNTPSGTNNEQFF. The CDR3 DNA sequence: TGCGCCAGCAGTAACACACCTAGCGGGACGAACAATGAGCAGTTCTTC.

The V and J genes are TRBV9 and TRBJ2-3, with TRBD2 matching 16 bases. Looked up from germline, CDR1 is SGDLS and CDR2 is YYNGEE. This CDR3 is 22 amino acids long. Trimming cost V 3 bases and J 0 bases; bases outside gene matches: 16. As DNA, the CDR3 is TGTGCCAGCAGCGGCTGGGAATCGGGACTAGCGGGGGGGCCGCCAAGCACAGATACGCAGTATTTT. The encoded protein is CASSGWESGLAGGPPSTDTQYF.

The V gene is TRBV6-5, the J gene TRBJ1-6, with D tentatively TRBD1 (6 bases). Trimming took 3 bases from V and 7 from J, leaving 10 bases between them. The CDR3 has 14 residues. Germline V gene lookup returns CDR1 MNHEY and CDR2 SVGAGI. The CDR3 reads CASSYEQGNSPLHF. In DNA form, the CDR3 reads TGTGCCAGCAGTTATGAGCAGGGGAATTCACCCCTCCACTTT.

The chain is built from TRBV5-1 and TRBJ2-7; the match to TRBD2 covers 9 bases. The CDR3 is 16 amino acids. Per the germline V gene, CDR1 is SGHRS and CDR2 is YFSETQ. J lost 2 bases, V lost 2 bases, and 8 bases had no gene match. CDR3 DNA sequence: TGCGCCAGCAGCTTAAACAGTTGGACTAGCGCCTACGAGCAGTACTTC. It is translated as CASSLNSWTSAYEQYF.